This T cell receptor beta chain was captured in a study of T cell responses to AZD1222 COVID-19 vaccine. Germline CDR1 is KGHSH and CDR2 is LQKENI. V gave up 2 bases and J gave up 3 bases, with 11 bases separating them. This CDR3 contains 14 residues. Regarding this clone: Its matching antigen is unknown.

Method: immunoSEQ multiplex PCR; TCRdb's copy keeps in-frame clones and lacks some. The sample has 150,000 to 200,000 clones; approximately 90% are singletons. Study-wide findings and caveats: Repertoire samples came only from after the peak T cell response. Donors were mostly white British, more females; clonal diversity possibly underestimated.

The sequence was obtained from an adult who received the MenACWY meningococcal vaccine as a control. The source material was peripheral blood, sampled 28 days after the second dose of the MenACWY control vaccine. This sequence joins TRBV18 and TRBJ2-7; tentatively, D is TRBD1 (6 bases). CDR3 sequence: CASSPGQPLYEQYF. The CDR3 coding sequence is TGTGCCAGCTCACCAGGACAGCCCCTCTACGAGCAGTACTTC.